These 30 T cell receptor beta chains share one sample of origin, sequenced in a study of blood T cell repertoires in COVID-19. The method was immunoSEQ multiplex PCR; TCRdb's version includes in-frame clones alone and lacks a portion of them. This table has 130,000 to 150,000 clones, approximately 87% appearing once. The source material was peripheral blood. The receptors derive from a woman aged 50 to 60 with active or convalescent COVID-19.

The genes are TRBV30 and TRBJ1-3; D is undetermined. This CDR3 contains 13 residues. The V and J ends lost 5 bases and 0 bases respectively, with 8 bases between them. The germline gives CDR1 GTSNPN, CDR2 SVGIG (reference sequence). The CDR3 reads CAWAYSSGNTIYF. CDR3 coding DNA: TGTGCCTGGGCCTACAGCTCTGGAAACACCATATATTTT.

The V gene is TRBV18, the J gene TRBJ2-2; D may be TRBD1 (6 bases). The CDR3 runs to 17 residues. Germline V CDR1 and CDR2: KGHSH, LQKENI. The ends were cut back, 4 bases at V and 2 bases at J, with 17 bases in the middle. As DNA, the CDR3 is TGTGCCAGCTCACAACAGGGCCCCTGGGTCAACACCGGGGAGCTGTTTTTT. This sequence encodes CASSQQGPWVNTGELFF.

The chain couples TRBV30 to TRBJ1-3, with a tentative D call TRBD1 (5 bases). Germline CDR1 and CDR2: GTSNPN and SVGIG (reference sequence). V lost 2 bases to trimming and J lost 7 bases, with 15 bases between them. The CDR3 loop spans 14 amino acids. In DNA form, the CDR3 reads TGTGCCTGGAGTCCCGGCCGCGGGGGGAACACCATATATTTT. Protein: CAWSPGRGGNTIYF.

J is TRBJ2-3 and V is TRBV5-1; TRBD2 aligns across 9 bases. The trim removed 4 bases at V and 3 bases at J, leaving 3 bases unmatched. Germline V gene lookup returns CDR1 SGHRS and CDR2 YFSETQ. The CDR3 is 14 amino acids. As DNA, the CDR3 is TGCGCCAGCAGCCAGGGACTAGCAACAGATACGCAGTATTTT. Encoded protein: CASSQGLATDTQYF.

Notes on this clone: Other DNA sequences of this sample code for an identical CDR3. The chain combines TRBV29-1 with TRBJ1-1; no firm D call. V was shortened by 7 bases and J by 1 base, with 4 bases between the two germline ends. Per germline, CDR1 SQVTM and CDR2 ANQGSEA. This CDR3 contains 10 residues. The DNA for the CDR3 is TGCAGCGCCCAGAACACTGAAGCTTTCTTT. It encodes CSAQNTEAFF.

In nucleotides, the CDR3 is TGCAGCGTTGAAGTAGCGGGAAGCGCCGGGGAGCTGTTTTTT. Encoded protein: CSVEVAGSAGELFF. J is TRBJ2-2 and V is TRBV29-1; 8 bases are a match to TRBD2. The CDR3 length is 14 residues. V lost 1 base and J lost 6; bases outside the gene matches: 4. Germline CDR1 and CDR2: SQVTM and ANQGSEA.

This chain's CDR3 is CASSPRDRGPLISPLHF. As DNA, the CDR3 is TGTGCCAGCAGCCCCCGGGACAGGGGACCGTTAATTTCACCCCTCCACTTT. The chain combines TRBV7-2 with TRBJ1-6, with 10 bases aligning to TRBD1. The CDR3 has 17 residues. Per the germline V gene, CDR1 is SGHTA and CDR2 is FQGNSA. V lost 5 bases to trimming and J lost 9 bases; unmatched junction nucleotides: 13.

This rearrangement joins TRBV27 to TRBJ2-7, with 8 bases fitting TRBD1. V trimming: 0 bases; J trimming: 3 bases; junction bases outside the gene matches: 4. The CDR3 runs 15 residues. Germline assignment: CDR1 MNHEY and CDR2 SMNVEV (reference sequence). As DNA, the CDR3 is TGTGCCAGCAGTTTATCGGACAGGGCCTTCTACGAGCAGTACTTC. Its translation: CASSLSDRAFYEQYF.

This clone was picked up a small number of times. The chain recombines TRBV6-2 or TRBV6-3 with TRBJ2-7; no reliable D call. The CDR3 has 13 residues. CDR1 is MNHEY, CDR2 SVGEGT, per germline. V was trimmed by 0 bases and J by 4 bases, leaving 7 bases between them. The CDR3 here is CASSYSSRYEQYF. CDR3 nucleotides: TGTGCCAGCAGTTACTCTTCCAGATACGAGCAGTACTTC.

V gene TRBV6-5 combines with J gene TRBJ1-1; D unresolved. The V end was cut by 0 bases, the J end by 3 bases, with 11 bases between. The CDR3 has 15 residues. Germline values: CDR1 MNHEY, CDR2 SVGAGI. As DNA, the CDR3 is TGTGCCAGCAGTTACTCGAGTCAGACTTACACTGAAGCTTTCTTT. Protein sequence: CASSYSSQTYTEAFF.

This clone was seen a handful of times. The chain is built from TRBV24-1 and TRBJ2-7; possibly TRBD2 for D (5 bases). Trimming pared 2 bases from V and 4 bases from J, leaving 17 bases between. The V gene's germline CDR1 is KGHDR and CDR2 SFDVKD. CDR3 length: 16 residues. CDR3 region: CATSDSRSGSAYEQYF. As DNA, the CDR3 is TGTGCCACCAGTGATTCCCGGAGCGGATCAGCTTACGAGCAGTACTTC.

Only a few counts were recorded for this clone. V gene TRBV27 combines with J gene TRBJ1-4; 9 nucleotides align to TRBD1. Germline CDR1 MNHEY, CDR2 SMNVEV (reference sequence). Unmatched junction bases numbered 4, after V lost 8 bases and J lost 6 bases. The CDR3 spans 13 residues. The CDR3 region has the DNA TGTGCCAGCGCCAGACAGGGGGATGAAAAACTGTTTTTT. This translates into CASARQGDEKLFF.

The gene calls are TRBV7-8 and TRBJ2-1; D possibly corresponds to TRBD2 (6 bases). The CDR3 runs to 14 residues. Trimming cost V 1 base and J 9 bases, with 13 bases left between them. CDR1 is SGHVS, CDR2 FQNEAQ, per germline. In DNA form, the CDR3 reads TGTGCCAGCAGCTTAGAGGCGGGGCGGGGTGAGCAGTTCTTC. It is translated as CASSLEAGRGEQFF.

The chain recombines TRBV7-9 with TRBJ1-2, with no clear D. CDR3 length: 14 residues. The ends were cut back, 1 base at V and 5 bases at J, with 11 bases in the middle. The germline V gene has CDR1 SEHNR and CDR2 FQNEAQ (reference sequence). CDR3 residues: CASSLVEQRYGYTF. CDR3 DNA sequence: TGTGCCAGCAGCTTAGTAGAACAGAGATATGGCTACACCTTC.

This chain links TRBV7-9 with TRBJ1-1, with D hard to call. The CDR3 runs 14 residues. Trimming pared 4 bases from V and 5 bases from J, leaving 14 bases between. The germline CDR1 and CDR2 sequences are SEHNR and FQNEAQ (reference sequence). CDR3 bases: TGTGCCAGCAGCTCGGGAGGTGCAGTGACTGAAGCTTTCTTT. Protein: CASSSGGAVTEAFF.

The rearrangement uses TRBV3-1 (or the pseudogene TRBV3-2) and TRBJ2-3; 10 bases agree with TRBD2. The germline CDR1 and CDR2 sequences are LGHDT and YNNKEL (reference sequence). The CDR3 runs to 15 residues. With 5 bases clipped from V and 3 bases from J, the junction kept 5 bases outside the gene matches. The CDR3 DNA follows: TGTGCCAGCAGCTTATCGGGACTAGCGACAGATACGCAGTATTTT. The encoded protein is CASSLSGLATDTQYF.

This chain connects TRBV2 to TRBJ1-5; TRBD1 matches 10 bases. In germline, CDR1 is SNHLY, CDR2 FYNNEI. The J segment lost 6 bases and the V segment lost 7 bases, leaving 9 bases of the junction unmatched. There are 15 residues in the CDR3. CDR3 DNA sequence: TGTGCCAGCAATGGGGACAGGGGTTTAGGTCAGCCCCAGCATTTT. Its protein product is CASNGDRGLGQPQHF.

To note about this clone: Sequence at one end of the junction differs from germline and may be a read error. V gene TRBV6-4 combines with J gene TRBJ2-1; 10 bases are a match to TRBD2. CDR3 length equals 15 residues. CDR1 is MRHNA, CDR2 SNTAGT, per germline. As DNA, the CDR3 is TGTGCCAGCAGTGACCAGGTCGCAGCGGGAGGGCCTTCGATCTTC. This translates into CASSDQVAAGGPSIF.

The V and J genes are TRBV7-9 and TRBJ1-4, with TRBD1 matching over 8 bases. J was trimmed by 0 bases and V by 4 bases; bases with no gene match: 4. The CDR3 consists of 16 residues. Looked up from germline, CDR1 is SEHNR and CDR2 is FQNEAQ (reference sequence). The CDR3 coding sequence is TGTGCCAGCAGCTCCGGGACAGGCACAACTAATGAAAAACTGTTTTTT. As protein: CASSSGTGTTNEKLFF. Combining the CDR3 with reference TRBV7-9 and TRBJ1-4 gives the whole variable domain DTGVSQNPRHKITKRGQNVTFRCDPISEHNRLYWYRQTLGQGPEFLTYFQNEAQLEKSRLLSDRFSAERPKGSFSTLEIQRTEQGDSAMYLCASSSGTGTTNEKLFFGSGTQLSVL.

The chain employs TRBV5-4 and TRBJ2-7; the match to TRBD1 covers 10 bases. This CDR3 has 15 residues. Germline values: CDR1 SGHNT, CDR2 YYREEE (reference sequence). V lost 0 bases, J lost 4 bases, and 4 bases stayed unmatched. The CDR3 spells CASSLETGGGYEQYF. As DNA, the CDR3 is TGTGCCAGCAGCTTGGAGACAGGGGGCGGATACGAGCAGTACTTC. Variable domain in full (rest from reference TRBV5-4 and TRBJ2-7): ETGVTQSPTHLIKTRGQQVTLRCSSQSGHNTVSWYQQALGQGPQFIFQYYREEENGRGNFPPRFSGLQFPNYSSELNVNALELDDSALYLCASSLETGGGYEQYFGPGTRLTVT.

CDR3 sequence reads: CASSLMPTSGRKNEQFF. CDR3 coding DNA: TGCGCCAGCAGCTTGATGCCTACTAGCGGGAGAAAGAATGAGCAGTTCTTC. This chain links TRBV5-1 with TRBJ2-1, with 11 bases that match TRBD2. The CDR3 contains 17 residues. Trimming removed 1 base from V and 7 bases from J; junction bases left unmatched: 10. Germline CDR1 SGHRS, CDR2 YFSETQ.

The genes are TRBV2 and TRBJ2-1; 11 bases map to TRBD2. Germline V lookup: CDR1 SNHLY, CDR2 FYNNEI. The V segment lost 6 bases and the J segment 0 bases; nucleotides outside the gene matches: 10. This CDR3 is 18 amino acids long. CDR3 region: CASRRLKTSGISYNEQFF. In DNA form, the CDR3 reads TGTGCCAGCAGGAGATTGAAGACTAGCGGGATCTCCTACAATGAGCAGTTCTTC.

The V and J genes are TRBV25-1 and TRBJ2-7; 8 nucleotides line up with TRBD1. The length of the CDR3 is 14 residues. Trimming took 7 bases from V and 3 from J; bases not matched to a gene: 8. Germline lookup yields CDR1 MGHDK and CDR2 SYGVNS. CDR3 protein: CASKPPGQDYEQYF. The CDR3, as DNA: TGTGCCAGCAAGCCCCCGGGACAGGACTACGAGCAGTACTTC.

V and J are TRBV5-4 and TRBJ1-1, with D perhaps TRBD1 (6 bases). V lost 0 bases, J lost 5 bases, and 8 bases lay in between. Germline V gene lookup returns CDR1 SGHNT and CDR2 YYREEE (reference sequence). The CDR3 contains 13 residues. Here the CDR3 DNA reads TGTGCCAGCAGCTTGGAAAGGGGGACTGAAGCTTTCTTT. This sequence encodes CASSLERGTEAFF. Looking up the rest from reference TRBV5-4 and TRBJ1-1 gives the full variable domain: ETGVTQSPTHLIKTRGQQVTLRCSSQSGHNTVSWYQQALGQGPQFIFQYYREEENGRGNFPPRFSGLQFPNYSSELNVNALELDDSALYLCASSLERGTEAFFGQGTRLTVV.

In this sample, this clone turned up a few times. J is TRBJ2-6 and V is TRBV7-9, with D hard to call. The CDR3 length is 15 residues. V was clipped by 1 base and J by 4 bases, with 8 bases between them. Looked up from germline, CDR1 is SEHNR and CDR2 is FQNEAQ (reference sequence). CDR3 sequence reads: CASSLGQTGANVLTF. CDR3 bases: TGTGCCAGCAGCTTAGGACAAACCGGGGCCAACGTCCTGACTTTC.

The CDR3 region is CSASGGRAWSGELFF. The CDR3 DNA sequence: TGCAGTGCTAGTGGGGGCAGGGCTTGGTCCGGGGAGCTGTTTTTT. The V call is TRBV20-1, the J call TRBJ2-2; D possibly corresponds to TRBD1 (6 bases). This CDR3 comprises 15 residues. From germline, CDR1 is DFQATT and CDR2 SNEGSKA (reference sequence). Trimming removed 3 bases from V and 6 bases from J, with 17 bases in between.

CDR3 DNA: TGTGCCTGGAGTCCAGGGACAGATACGCAGTATTTT. Its protein product is CAWSPGTDTQYF. This chain uses TRBV30 with TRBJ2-3; D may be TRBD1 (5 bases). Germline V gives CDR1 GTSNPN, CDR2 SVGIG (reference sequence). The CDR3 covers 12 residues. Trimming stripped 2 bases from V and 3 bases from J, with 6 bases between.

This clone appeared once. The V call is TRBV19, the J call TRBJ2-2, with 8 bases aligning to TRBD1. Germline loops: CDR1 LNHDA, CDR2 SQIVND (reference sequence). V was clipped by 2 bases and J by 3 bases; unmatched bases: 17. This CDR3 has 20 amino acids. In DNA form, the CDR3 reads TGTGCCAGTAGTATAAACGGGTGGGACGGCAGGGGGCCGTACACCGGGGAGCTGTTTTTT. Its translation: CASSINGWDGRGPYTGELFF.

V gene TRBV5-1 combines with J gene TRBJ1-2; D is possibly TRBD1 (6 bases). The CDR3 spans 14 residues. V was trimmed by 4 bases and J by 6 bases, leaving 16 bases between them. Germline CDR1 reads SGHRS; CDR2 reads YFSETQ. CDR3 sequence (DNA): TGCGCCAGCAGCCGCAACTTACAGGGAGATGGCTACACCTTC. Amino acids: CASSRNLQGDGYTF. Combining the CDR3 with reference TRBV5-1 and TRBJ1-2 gives the whole variable domain KAGVTQTPRYLIKTRGQQVTLSCSPISGHRSVSWYQQTPGQGLQFLFEYFSETQRNKGNFPGRFSGRQFSNSRSEMNVSTLELGDSALYLCASSRNLQGDGYTFGSGTRLTVV.

The chain employs TRBV19 and TRBJ1-5; D remains unclear. The CDR3 runs 14 residues. The V gene's germline CDR1 is LNHDA and CDR2 SQIVND (reference sequence). V gave up 3 bases and J gave up 3 bases, with 9 bases separating them. The CDR3 coding sequence is TGTGCCAGTAGTATTCGGGGTCACAATCAGCCCCAGCATTTT. Translating gives CASSIRGHNQPQHF.